This T cell receptor (beta chain) was sequenced in a study of response to subunit inactivated influenza vaccine (dated by TCRdb to between 2017 and 2018). With respect to the entire study: Deep quantitative T cell receptor repertoire profiling was used in the study to track responses to a trivalent subunit inactivated influenza vaccine.

Beyond this particular receptor, the publication reports: According to the authors, only a limited number of new T cells may be recruited by each seasonal influenza vaccination.

As encoded in the germline V gene (reference sequence), CDR1 is MNHEY while CDR2 is SMNVEV. From cysteine to phenylalanine, the CDR3 is 14 amino acids long. Just CDR3 DNA is preserved here, 42 bases in frame from base 1. V lost 4 bases and J lost 5 bases; the stretch between them is 14 bases long. Library preparation was by RT-PCR. The sequencer was an Illumina HiSeq 2500. TCRdb itself trimmed the public reads at Q25 with fastp, ran MiXCR and retained productive beta chains. Duplicate CDR3 protein sequences are folded into a single record with the most common DNA and genes. The sample table holds 180,000 or so distinct CDR3 sequences, of which about an eighth were seen once. The leading ten clones occupy roughly 29% of the sample. This clonotype was counted ten times or more. No cognate antigen has been identified for it. No much larger clone is present one base from it, and per-base qualities are unavailable.

The same sample was also used in a study of T cells expressing NK-cell markers. The second study reports: 5'RACE template switching, by which a universal primer site and unique molecular identifiers were added, was used to make TCR beta cDNA libraries. In sorted CD3+CD56+NKG2C+, CD3+CD56+NKG2C- and CD3+CD56-NKG2C+ T-cell subsets from several donors, TCR beta-chain repertoires were profiled. Among the eight sequenced donors, only one was HCMV-seronegative, while the other seven were HCMV-seropositive. To restrict sorting to alphabetaTCR-expressing T cells, an anti-gammadeltaTCR antibody was added in several experiments. In more than five donors, the dominant CD3+CD56+NKG2C+ clonotypes were found to rank among the top 10 CD8+ clonotypes and to make up roughly 1.0-7.0% of CD8+ T cells. Those dominant clonotypes were again the most abundant among CD3+CD56-NKG2C+ cells in a few donors, at about 28.3-60.1%. It remained unclear whether the expanded NKG2C-expressing T cell clones were specific for HCMV antigens. All eight donors whose samples were sequenced were randomly selected healthy volunteers, three of them men and five women. To determine HCMV serostatus, a commercial ELISA kit was used to detect HCMV-specific IgG in serum. Ficoll density gradient centrifugation was used to isolate peripheral blood mononuclear cells from blood. Magnetic immunoseparation with Miltenyi isolation kits was used to isolate CD4+ and CD8+ T cells from PBMC. cDNA synthesis was primed from the TCR beta constant segment and was followed by two successive PCR amplification steps. Sequencing of the libraries produced 2 x 150 bp reads on Illumina HiSeq 2000/2500, MiSeq or NextSeq. MIGEC was used to demultiplex reads and group the reads by UMI, and MiTCR was used to assemble and quantify clonotypes. Only TCR cDNA sequences supported by at least two reads were kept to exclude erroneous sequences. The tcR package was used for downstream repertoire analysis, and clonotypes were matched between fractions using CDR3 nucleotide sequence together with V segment. VDJmatch was used to annotate antigen specificity against VDJdb, with one amino acid substitution in CDR3 permitted.

The chain links TRBV27 with TRBJ2-5; possibly the D gene is TRBD2, per 5 matching bases. This TCR was recovered from a man aged 45-60 years who received an inactivated influenza vaccine. Donor details come from another sample of the same person, matched by shared clones. The sample consisted of CD8+ T cells sorted from PBMCs, taken about 12 days after vaccination. The sequenced DNA is TGTGCCAGCAGTTCACTAGGAGTAGCGGAGACCCAGTACTTC. The translation is CASSSLGVAETQYF.